This T cell receptor beta chain was captured in a study of beta chain features in type 1 diabetes. cDNA synthesis used the whole RNA isolate, giving expressed TCRB sequences. Clones were sequenced by immunoSEQ multiplex PCR, and TCRdb holds only the in-frame ones, with some missing. The sample shows 450,000 to 550,000 clones, 25% to 35% of them seen only once. Germline CDR1 is SGDLS and CDR2 is YYNGEE. The CDR3 extends over 14 amino acids. With 5 bases clipped from V and 7 bases from J, the junction kept 8 bases outside the gene matches. Broader study findings: Researchers cautioned that cDNA sequencing could over-represent cells with high TCR expression.

This clone has only a few counts. The antigen is undetermined. The source material was naive CD4+ T cells from blood. The source of this sequence is a man aged 18 to 29 in good health. This chain links TRBV9 with TRBJ2-7, with TRBD1 matching 11 bases. The CDR3 sequence: CASRPSGTGGEQYF. In DNA form, the CDR3 reads TGTGCCAGCAGACCTTCCGGGACAGGGGGTGAGCAGTACTTC.